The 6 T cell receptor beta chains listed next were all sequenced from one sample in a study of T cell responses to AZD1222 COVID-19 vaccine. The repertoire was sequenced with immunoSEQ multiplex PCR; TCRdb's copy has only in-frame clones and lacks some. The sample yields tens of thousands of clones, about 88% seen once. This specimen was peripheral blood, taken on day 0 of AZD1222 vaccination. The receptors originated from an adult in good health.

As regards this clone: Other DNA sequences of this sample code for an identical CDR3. This chain's CDR3 is CASSFTGDTEAFF. The CDR3 bases are TGTGCCAGCAGCTTTACAGGGGATACTGAAGCTTTCTTT. The chain employs TRBV7-9 and TRBJ1-1; 7 bases fit TRBD1. The trim removed 3 bases at V and 5 bases at J, leaving 3 bases unmatched. Germline loops: CDR1 SEHNR, CDR2 FQNEAQ (reference sequence). This CDR3 region has 13 residues.

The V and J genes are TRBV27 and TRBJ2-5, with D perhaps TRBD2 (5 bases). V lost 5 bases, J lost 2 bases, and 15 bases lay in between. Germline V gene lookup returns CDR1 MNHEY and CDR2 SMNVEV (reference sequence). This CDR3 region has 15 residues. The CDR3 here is CASSPRTVSQETQYF. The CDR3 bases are TGTGCCAGCAGTCCTCGGACTGTTTCTCAAGAGACCCAGTACTTC.

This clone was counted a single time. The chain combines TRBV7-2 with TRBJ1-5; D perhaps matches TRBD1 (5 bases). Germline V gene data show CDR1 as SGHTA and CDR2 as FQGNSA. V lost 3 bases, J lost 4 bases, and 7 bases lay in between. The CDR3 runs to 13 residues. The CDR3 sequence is CASSFRGNQPQHF. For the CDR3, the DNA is TGTGCCAGCAGCTTCCGGGGGAATCAGCCCCAGCATTTT.

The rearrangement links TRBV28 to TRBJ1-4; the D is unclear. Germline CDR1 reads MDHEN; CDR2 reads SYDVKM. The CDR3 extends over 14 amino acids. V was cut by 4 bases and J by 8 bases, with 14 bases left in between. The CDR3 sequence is CASSSPGASEKLFF. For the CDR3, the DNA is TGTGCCAGCAGTTCCCCGGGAGCGTCGGAAAAACTGTTTTTT.

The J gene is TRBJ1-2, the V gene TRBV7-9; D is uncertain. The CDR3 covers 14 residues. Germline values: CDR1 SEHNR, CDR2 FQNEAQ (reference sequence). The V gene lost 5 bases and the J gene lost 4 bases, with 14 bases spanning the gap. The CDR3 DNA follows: TGTGCCAGCAGCCCGTGGAATAACCCCTATGGCTACACCTTC. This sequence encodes CASSPWNNPYGYTF.

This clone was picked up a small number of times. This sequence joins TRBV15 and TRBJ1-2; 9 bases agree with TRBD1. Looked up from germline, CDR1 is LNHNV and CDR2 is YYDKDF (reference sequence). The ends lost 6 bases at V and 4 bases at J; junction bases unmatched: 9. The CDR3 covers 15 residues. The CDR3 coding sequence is TGTGCCACCAGAAACCAGGGACAGGGAAGCTATGGCTACACCTTC. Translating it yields CATRNQGQGSYGYTF.